These T cell receptor beta chains were read from a single sample in a study of beta chain features in type 1 diabetes. The repertoire was sequenced with immunoSEQ multiplex PCR; TCRdb's copy has only in-frame clones and lacks some. The table lists 200,000 to 250,000 clones, roughly 9.6% of them singletons, with just under 0.035% in the top ten. The sample comprised naive CD4+ T cells from blood. The receptors stem from a woman under 30 in good health. The CDR3 runs from the conserved cysteine through the conserved F or W. The D gene is left open where the match is weak. The size of a clone is reported for some rows only, either as once, few or many, or as a class for expanded clones.

d_gene: TRBD1
abundance: .
len: 18
v_gene: TRBV19
j_gene: TRBJ2-1
CDR3aa: CASSPNLLRDRGGNEQFF
CDR3nt: TGTGCCAGTAGCCCCAACCTTCTACGGGACAGGGGTGGGAATGAGCAGTTCTTC

d_gene: TRBD2
abundance: .
len: 16
v_gene: TRBV5-4
j_gene: TRBJ2-5
CDR3aa: CASSLTSGGAGETQYF
CDR3nt: TGTGCCAGCAGCTTAACTAGCGGGGGGGCCGGGGAGACCCAGTACTTC

d_gene: .
abundance: .
len: 17
v_gene: TRBV18
j_gene: TRBJ1-2
CDR3aa: CASSPYGTPKGSYGYTF
CDR3nt: TGTGCCAGCTCACCCTACGGGACACCAAAAGGGAGCTATGGCTACACCTTC

d_gene: .
abundance: few
len: 16
v_gene: TRBV5-6
j_gene: TRBJ2-1
CDR3aa: CASSLLGGAGGNEQFF
CDR3nt: TGTGCCAGCAGCTTGCTTGGCGGGGCAGGCGGGAATGAGCAGTTCTTC

d_gene: TRBD2
abundance: .
len: 18
v_gene: TRBV30
j_gene: TRBJ2-7
CDR3aa: CAWSVHSGGVLSSYEQYF
CDR3nt: TGTGCCTGGAGTGTACATAGCGGGGGGGTTCTAAGCTCCTACGAGCAGTACTTC

d_gene: .
abundance: .
len: 14
v_gene: TRBV7-9
j_gene: TRBJ1-3
CDR3aa: CASSLVNSGNTIYF
CDR3nt: TGTGCCAGCAGCTTAGTAAATTCTGGAAACACCATATATTTT

d_gene: .
abundance: .
len: 16
v_gene: TRBV6-1
j_gene: TRBJ2-2
CDR3aa: CASSERRQSGTGELFF
CDR3nt: TGTGCCAGCAGTGAACGGAGGCAGAGTGGCACCGGGGAGCTGTTTTTT

d_gene: TRBD2
abundance: .
len: 14
v_gene: TRBV19
j_gene: TRBJ2-1
CDR3aa: CASSIVGLAAEQFF
CDR3nt: TGTGCCAGTAGTATAGTGGGACTAGCGGCCGAGCAGTTCTTC

d_gene: .
abundance: .
len: 15
v_gene: TRBV5-4
j_gene: TRBJ2-5
CDR3aa: CASSPMSGAQETQYF
CDR3nt: TGTGCCAGCAGCCCGATGTCTGGAGCTCAAGAGACCCAGTACTTC

d_gene: .
abundance: few
len: 16
v_gene: TRBV5-1
j_gene: TRBJ2-3
CDR3aa: CASSLDSTIPPDTQYF
CDR3nt: TGCGCCAGCAGCTTGGATTCGACTATCCCCCCAGATACGCAGTATTTT

d_gene: TRBD2
abundance: .
len: 17
v_gene: TRBV5-4
j_gene: TRBJ2-3
CDR3aa: CASSPRQVLAGADTQYF
CDR3nt: TGTGCCAGCAGCCCCCGTCAGGTGTTAGCGGGAGCAGATACGCAGTATTTT

d_gene: .
abundance: .
len: 13
v_gene: TRBV30
j_gene: TRBJ2-6
CDR3aa: CAWREGGANVLTF
CDR3nt: TGTGCCTGGAGAGAGGGTGGGGCCAACGTCCTGACTTTC

d_gene: .
abundance: .
len: 15
v_gene: TRBV15
j_gene: TRBJ1-5
CDR3aa: CATSRGRDFNQPQHF
CDR3nt: TGTGCCACCAGCAGAGGACGGGACTTTAATCAGCCCCAGCATTTT

d_gene: TRBD1
abundance: once
len: 15
v_gene: TRBV6-5
j_gene: TRBJ2-1
CDR3aa: CASSPDRTSYNEQFF
CDR3nt: TGTGCCAGCAGCCCGGACAGGACTTCCTACAATGAGCAGTTCTTC

d_gene: TRBD1
abundance: .
len: 13
v_gene: TRBV2
j_gene: TRBJ2-7
CDR3aa: CASTPGQAYEQYF
CDR3nt: TGTGCCAGCACCCCGGGACAGGCCTACGAGCAGTACTTC

d_gene: .
abundance: .
len: 16
v_gene: TRBV7-9
j_gene: TRBJ2-5
CDR3aa: CASSSPDSRRRETQYF
CDR3nt: TGTGCCAGCAGCTCCCCTGACTCCCGGAGGAGAGAGACCCAGTACTTC

d_gene: .
abundance: few
len: 16
v_gene: TRBV5-6
j_gene: TRBJ2-7
CDR3aa: CASSLATGLSSYEQYF
CDR3nt: TGTGCCAGCAGCTTGGCTACGGGACTGAGCTCCTACGAGCAGTACTTC

d_gene: .
abundance: few
len: 14
v_gene: TRBV4-2
j_gene: TRBJ1-1
CDR3aa: CASSSPRGDTEAFF
CDR3nt: TGTGCCAGCAGCTCACCGCGGGGAGACACTGAAGCTTTCTTT

d_gene: .
abundance: few
len: 11
v_gene: TRBV18
j_gene: TRBJ2-3
CDR3aa: CASSWADTQYF
CDR3nt: TGTGCCAGCTCCTGGGCGGATACGCAGTATTTT

d_gene: .
abundance: few
len: 14
v_gene: TRBV19
j_gene: TRBJ1-1
CDR3aa: CASSSLDRNTEAFF
CDR3nt: TGTGCCAGTAGTTCTCTGGACAGGAACACTGAAGCTTTCTTT

d_gene: TRBD1
abundance: .
len: 14
v_gene: TRBV7-8
j_gene: TRBJ1-2
CDR3aa: CASSFPQGRHGYTF
CDR3nt: TGTGCCAGCAGCTTTCCACAGGGGAGGCATGGCTACACCTTC

d_gene: TRBD1
abundance: few
len: 15
v_gene: TRBV6-5
j_gene: TRBJ2-7
CDR3aa: CASRSSRDRGYEQYF
CDR3nt: TGTGCCAGCAGGAGTAGCCGGGACAGGGGCTACGAGCAGTACTTC

d_gene: TRBD2
abundance: few
len: 13
v_gene: TRBV28
j_gene: TRBJ2-3
CDR3aa: CASTSGIPDTQYF
CDR3nt: TGTGCCAGCACTAGCGGGATCCCAGATACGCAGTATTTT

d_gene: TRBD2
abundance: .
len: 16
v_gene: TRBV4-1
j_gene: TRBJ2-7
CDR3aa: CASSQVVRLAGGEQYF
CDR3nt: TGCGCCAGCAGCCAAGTAGTAAGACTAGCGGGAGGCGAGCAGTACTTC

d_gene: TRBD1
abundance: .
len: 16
v_gene: TRBV7-3
j_gene: TRBJ2-5
CDR3aa: CASSSAGQAAWETQYF
CDR3nt: TGTGCCAGCAGCTCCGCCGGACAGGCCGCCTGGGAGACCCAGTACTTC

d_gene: .
abundance: .
len: 12
v_gene: TRBV30
j_gene: TRBJ1-1
CDR3aa: CALGRMNTEAFF
CDR3nt: TGTGCACTAGGACGTATGAACACTGAAGCTTTCTTT

d_gene: TRBD2
abundance: few
len: 14
v_gene: TRBV7-2
j_gene: TRBJ2-7
CDR3aa: CASSLGLAGGEQYF
CDR3nt: TGTGCCAGCAGCTTAGGACTAGCGGGGGGTGAGCAGTACTTC